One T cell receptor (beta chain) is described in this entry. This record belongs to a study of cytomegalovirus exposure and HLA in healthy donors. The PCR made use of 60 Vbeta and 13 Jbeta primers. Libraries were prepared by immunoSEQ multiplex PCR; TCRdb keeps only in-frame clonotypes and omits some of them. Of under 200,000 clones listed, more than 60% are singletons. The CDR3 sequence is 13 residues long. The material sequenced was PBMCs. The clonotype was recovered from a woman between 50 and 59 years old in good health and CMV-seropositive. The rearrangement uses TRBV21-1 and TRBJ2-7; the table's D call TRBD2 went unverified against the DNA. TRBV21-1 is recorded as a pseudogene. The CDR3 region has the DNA TGTGCCAGACATGGGAGGGCCCGGGGCGAGCAGTACTTC. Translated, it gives CARHGRARGEQYF.